The 26 T cell receptor beta chains listed next were all sequenced from one sample in a study of blood T cell repertoires in COVID-19. The assay was immunoSEQ multiplex PCR, and TCRdb's table has in-frame clones only and misses some. The sample carries about 240,000 clones, roughly 87% recorded once. Source material: PBMCs or T cells enriched from blood (not recorded which). All receptors derive from a woman between 25 and 40 years old with acute COVID-19.

This rearrangement joins TRBV6-5 to TRBJ1-5, with D possibly being TRBD1 (6 bases). Trimming stripped 6 bases from V and 0 bases from J, with 12 bases between. There are 15 residues in the CDR3. Germline lookup yields CDR1 MNHEY and CDR2 SVGAGI. The CDR3 is CASSPGTNSNQPQHF. The CDR3 region has the DNA TGTGCCAGCAGCCCCGGGACAAATAGCAATCAGCCCCAGCATTTT.

The chain recombines TRBV11-2 with TRBJ1-6, with a weak D call TRBD1 (6 bases). This CDR3 spans 16 amino acids. V was shortened by 0 bases and J by 3 bases, with 9 bases between the two germline ends. Germline V lookup: CDR1 SGHAT, CDR2 FQNNGV. The CDR3 DNA sequence: TGTGCCAGCAGCTTAGAACAGGGTGACTATAATTCACCCCTCCACTTT. This sequence encodes CASSLEQGDYNSPLHF.

The V and J genes are TRBV6-5 and TRBJ1-2; TRBD1 matches 7 bases. Germline values: CDR1 MNHEY, CDR2 SVGAGI. The CDR3 is 13 residues long. V shed 10 bases and J 5 bases; nucleotides not matched to a gene: 10. CDR3 loop: CATHRGPDYGYTF. In nucleotides, the CDR3 is TGTGCCACCCACAGGGGCCCCGATTATGGCTACACCTTC.

V gene TRBV5-4 combines with J gene TRBJ1-1, with a tentative D call TRBD1 (5 bases). The CDR3 sequence is 15 residues long. Trimming pared 4 bases from V and 1 base from J, leaving 14 bases between. CDR1 SGHNT and CDR2 YYREEE come from the germline V gene (reference sequence). CDR3 in amino acids: CASSHPTETNTEAFF. The CDR3 nucleotides are TGTGCCAGCAGCCATCCGACAGAGACGAACACTGAAGCTTTCTTT.

The chain combines TRBV19 with TRBJ2-3, with a possible D match to TRBD2 (5 bases). Germline CDR1 reads LNHDA; CDR2 reads SQIVND (reference sequence). V lost 7 bases to trimming and J lost 4 bases, with 12 bases between them. The length of the CDR3 is 13 residues. Here the CDR3 reads CASNAIGADTQYF. The CDR3 DNA follows: TGTGCCAGTAATGCCATCGGGGCAGATACGCAGTATTTT.

This clone was observed a single time. This chain joins TRBV27 and TRBJ2-3; 15 nucleotides match TRBD2. The CDR3 sequence is 17 residues long. The junction had 4 bases not matched to a gene; V was cut back by 5 bases and J by 1 base. From germline, CDR1 is MNHEY and CDR2 SMNVEV (reference sequence). The CDR3 DNA reads TGTGCCAGCAGTCAGGGACTAGCGGGGGGTCGCACAGATACGCAGTATTTT. It specifies CASSQGLAGGRTDTQYF.

The rearrangement uses TRBV19 and TRBJ2-3, with TRBD2 matching over 7 bases. V shed 3 bases, J shed 2 bases, and the junction held 8 bases outside the gene matches. CDR1 LNHDA and CDR2 SQIVND come from the germline V gene (reference sequence). This CDR3 has 16 residues. The CDR3 is CASSIEGRAITDTQYF. The CDR3 DNA follows: TGTGCCAGTAGTATTGAAGGGAGGGCCATCACAGATACGCAGTATTTT.

V and J are TRBV19 and TRBJ1-1; D perhaps matches TRBD1 (6 bases). V was pared by 8 bases and J by 3 bases, with 16 bases between. Per the germline V gene, CDR1 is LNHDA and CDR2 is SQIVND (reference sequence). CDR3 length: 14 amino acids. CDR3 region: CASGSGQPYTEAFF. The CDR3 coding sequence is TGTGCCAGTGGTTCAGGACAGCCGTACACTGAAGCTTTCTTT. The entire variable domain, with the rest obtained from reference TRBV19 and TRBJ1-1, is as follows: DGGITQSPKYLFRKEGQNVTLSCEQNLNHDAMYWYRQDPGQGLRLIYYSQIVNDFQKGDIAEGYSVSREKKESFPLTVTSAQKNPTAFYLCASGSGQPYTEAFFGQGTRLTVV.

V usage is TRBV6-5 and J usage is TRBJ1-1; a weak D match, TRBD1 (5 bases). CDR3 length: 14 residues. CDR1 is MNHEY and CDR2 is SVGAGI in the germline V gene. Deletions cut 3 bases from V and 4 bases from J, with 12 bases between. CDR3 nucleotide sequence: TGTGCCAGCAGTTATTCGCAGGGCGGCACTGAAGCTTTCTTT. It yields the protein CASSYSQGGTEAFF.

This clone is a singleton in its sample. This chain uses TRBV27 with TRBJ1-4; possible D gene TRBD1, 6 bases. Germline lookup yields CDR1 MNHEY and CDR2 SMNVEV (reference sequence). The CDR3 loop spans 14 amino acids. The ends were cut back, 2 bases at V and 3 bases at J, with 7 bases in the middle. CDR3 in DNA: TGTGCCAGCAGTTTAACAGGGCCTAATGAAAAACTGTTTTTT. This codes for CASSLTGPNEKLFF.

V is TRBV27 and J is TRBJ2-3; 7 bases are shared with TRBD1. Unmatched junction bases numbered 6, after V lost 3 bases and J lost 0 bases. There are 16 residues in the CDR3. Germline values: CDR1 MNHEY, CDR2 SMNVEV (reference sequence). The CDR3 region is CASSFLGDRSTDTQYF. The CDR3 DNA is TGTGCCAGCAGTTTCTTGGGGGACAGAAGCACAGATACGCAGTATTTT.

The gene calls are TRBV27 and TRBJ2-4; TRBD1 is a possible D gene (6 bases). This CDR3 has 17 amino acids. Germline V gene lookup returns CDR1 MNHEY and CDR2 SMNVEV (reference sequence). V gave up 8 bases and J gave up 0 bases, with 20 bases separating them. The DNA of the CDR3 is TGTGCCAGCCGCGGAAAAGGACAGCGAAAAGCCAAAAACATTCAGTACTTC. This gives the protein CASRGKGQRKAKNIQYF.

The V call is TRBV18, the J call TRBJ1-1; no definite D call. Looked up from germline, CDR1 is KGHSH and CDR2 is LQKENI. V was clipped by 3 bases and J by 0 bases, with 5 bases between them. This CDR3 is 13 amino acids long. CDR3 sequence: CASSPSMNTEAFF. The CDR3 DNA follows: TGTGCCAGCTCACCTTCCATGAACACTGAAGCTTTCTTT.

The chain couples TRBV6-5 to TRBJ2-1, with a possible D match to TRBD1 (5 bases). The V and J ends lost 6 bases and 3 bases respectively, with 12 bases between them. The CDR3 has 14 amino acids. Germline V CDR1 and CDR2: MNHEY, SVGAGI. The CDR3 loop is CASSRTHDYNEQFF. For the CDR3, the DNA is TGTGCCAGCAGCCGGACACACGACTACAATGAGCAGTTCTTC.

The chain recombines TRBV6-6 with TRBJ1-2, with D uncertain. CDR1 is MNHNY, CDR2 SVGAGI, per germline (reference sequence). The CDR3 runs to 16 residues. V gave up 5 bases and J gave up 3 bases, with 19 bases separating them. The CDR3 protein is CASSTKGRGTDYGYTF. As DNA, the CDR3 is TGTGCCAGCAGTACGAAAGGACGGGGTACAGACTATGGCTACACCTTC.

The chain links TRBV12-3 or TRBV12-4 to TRBJ1-1; no clear D gene. There are 13 residues in the CDR3. Deletions cut 8 bases from V and 3 bases from J, with 13 bases between. The CDR3 spells CASFKAEYTEAFF. The CDR3 DNA follows: TGTGCCAGCTTTAAAGCGGAATACACTGAAGCTTTCTTT.

J is TRBJ1-2 and V is TRBV5-1; no clear D gene. Germline V gene lookup returns CDR1 SGHRS and CDR2 YFSETQ. Trimming removed 7 bases at V and 2 bases at J, with 12 bases between. The CDR3 extends over 13 amino acids. The CDR3 here is CASGRAANYGYTF. The CDR3 region has the DNA TGCGCCAGCGGTAGAGCAGCGAACTATGGCTACACCTTC.

The chain joins TRBV7-8 to TRBJ1-2; D call uncertain. The CDR3 loop spans 14 amino acids. Trimming cost V 5 bases and J 4 bases, with 14 bases left between them. Germline CDR1 reads SGHVS; CDR2 reads FQNEAQ. For the CDR3, the DNA is TGTGCCAGCAGCCCGCGGGGTTACAGCTATGGCTACACCTTC. It yields the protein CASSPRGYSYGYTF.

The rearrangement joins TRBV19 to TRBJ1-1, with TRBD1 as a possible D gene (5 bases). This CDR3 comprises 15 residues. V shed 7 bases and J shed 0 bases, with 15 bases lying between them. Germline CDR1 and CDR2: LNHDA and SQIVND (reference sequence). The CDR3 loop reads CASTGSHRMNTEAFF. DNA for the CDR3: TGTGCCAGTACAGGGTCACACCGCATGAACACTGAAGCTTTCTTT.

This chain links TRBV24-1 with TRBJ1-1; the match to TRBD1 covers 8 bases. CDR1 and CDR2 from the germline V gene are KGHDR and SFDVKD. CDR3 length equals 17 residues. Germline trimming cut 7 bases from V and 3 bases from J; bases unmatched to any gene: 15. CDR3 in DNA: TGTGCCACCAGGAAACCATACACAACAGGGGGTGACACTGAAGCTTTCTTT. Its protein is CATRKPYTTGGDTEAFF.

This chain connects TRBV11-2 to TRBJ2-1, with 8 nucleotides matching TRBD2. The germline gives CDR1 SGHAT, CDR2 FQNNGV. V lost 4 bases to trimming and J lost 12 bases; unmatched junction nucleotides: 14. The CDR3 spans 15 residues. The CDR3 spells CASSSNLAGEGVQFF. In nucleotides, the CDR3 is TGTGCCAGCAGCTCAAACCTAGCGGGTGAAGGAGTGCAGTTCTTC. The complete variable domain, with remaining parts taken from reference TRBV11-2 and TRBJ2-1, reads EAGVAQSPRYKIIEKRQSVAFWCNPISGHATLYWYQQILGQGPKLLIQFQNNGVVDDSQLPKDRFSAERLKGVDSTLKIQPAKLEDSAVYLCASSSNLAGEGVQFFGPGTRLTVL.

This chain links TRBV6-2 or TRBV6-3 with TRBJ1-1; TRBD1 aligns across 10 bases. CDR1 and CDR2 from the germline V gene are MNHEY and SVGEGT. V gave up 6 bases and J gave up 4 bases; unmatched junction bases: 8. The CDR3 has 15 residues. The CDR3 DNA sequence: TGTGCCAGCAGCCGTAGGACAGGGGGGACCACTGAAGCTTTCTTT. Residues: CASSRRTGGTTEAFF.

The V gene is TRBV6-6, the J gene TRBJ1-4; D is unclear. This CDR3 contains 13 residues. Looked up from germline, CDR1 is MNHNY and CDR2 is SVGAGI (reference sequence). Trimming cost V 7 bases and J 8 bases, with 14 bases left between them. The DNA for the CDR3 is TGTGCCAGCATCAACCGGCCTAGGGAAAAACTGTTTTTT. This sequence encodes CASINRPREKLFF.

The genes are TRBV4-1 and TRBJ1-1; unclear D gene. The germline CDR1 and CDR2 sequences are MGHRA and YSYEKL. V shed 2 bases and J shed 0 bases, with 7 bases lying between them. The CDR3 extends over 14 amino acids. This CDR3 is CASSQTAMNTEAFF. CDR3 DNA: TGCGCCAGCAGCCAAACCGCTATGAACACTGAAGCTTTCTTT.

The J gene is TRBJ1-3, the V gene TRBV5-6; 7 bases align to TRBD1. V was pared by 2 bases and J by 0 bases, with 8 bases of the junction left unmatched. The CDR3 loop spans 17 amino acids. Per the germline V gene, CDR1 is SGHDT and CDR2 is YYEEEE. The CDR3 protein is CASSFSRGTDSGNTIYF. CDR3 nucleotide sequence: TGTGCCAGCAGCTTCTCCAGAGGGACAGACTCTGGAAACACCATATATTTT.

The CDR3 region has the DNA TGTGCCAGCAGCAGCCGTACCCGAGCTAACTATGGCTACACCTTC. Translated, it gives CASSSRTRANYGYTF. This chain connects TRBV21-1 to TRBJ1-2. TRBV21-1 is termed a pseudogene. CDR3 length: 15 amino acids.